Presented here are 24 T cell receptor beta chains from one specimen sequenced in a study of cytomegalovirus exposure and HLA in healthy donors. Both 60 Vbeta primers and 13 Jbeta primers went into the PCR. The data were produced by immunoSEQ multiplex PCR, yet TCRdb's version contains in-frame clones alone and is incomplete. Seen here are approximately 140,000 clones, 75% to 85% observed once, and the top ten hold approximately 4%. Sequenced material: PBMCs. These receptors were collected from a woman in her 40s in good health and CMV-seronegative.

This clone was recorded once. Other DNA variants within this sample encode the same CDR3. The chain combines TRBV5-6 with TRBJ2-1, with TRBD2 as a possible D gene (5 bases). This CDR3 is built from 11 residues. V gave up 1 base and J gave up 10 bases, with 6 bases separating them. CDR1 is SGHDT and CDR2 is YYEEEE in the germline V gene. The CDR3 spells CASSLSGEQFF. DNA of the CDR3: TGTGCCAGCAGCTTGTCGGGAGAGCAGTTCTTC.

The CDR3 coding sequence is TGTGCCAGTAAGTGGGGGGGCGCGAGTAACACTGAAGCTTTCTTT. Protein: CASKWGGASNTEAFF. J is TRBJ1-1 and V is TRBV19; a possible D gene is TRBD1 (6 bases). Germline V gives CDR1 LNHDA, CDR2 SQIVND (reference sequence). With 7 bases removed from V and 2 bases from J, the gap between germline ends came to 17 bases. The CDR3 totals 15 residues.

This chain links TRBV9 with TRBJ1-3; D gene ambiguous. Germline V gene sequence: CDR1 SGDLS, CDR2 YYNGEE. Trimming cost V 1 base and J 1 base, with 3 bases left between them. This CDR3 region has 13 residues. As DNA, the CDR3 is TGTGCCAGCAGCGTACAGTCTGGAAACACCATATATTTT. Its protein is CASSVQSGNTIYF.

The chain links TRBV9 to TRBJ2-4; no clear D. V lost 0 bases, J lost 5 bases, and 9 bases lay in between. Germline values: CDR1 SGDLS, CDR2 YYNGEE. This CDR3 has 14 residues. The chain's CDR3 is CASSVGAKENIQYF. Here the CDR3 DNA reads TGTGCCAGCAGCGTAGGGGCCAAAGAAAACATTCAGTACTTC.

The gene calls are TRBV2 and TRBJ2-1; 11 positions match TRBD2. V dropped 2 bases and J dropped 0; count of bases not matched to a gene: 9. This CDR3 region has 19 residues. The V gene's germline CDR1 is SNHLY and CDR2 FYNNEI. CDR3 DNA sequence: TGTGCCAGCAGTGAACCTCTAGCGGGAGGTGGGGGCTCCTACAATGAGCAGTTCTTC. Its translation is CASSEPLAGGGGSYNEQFF.

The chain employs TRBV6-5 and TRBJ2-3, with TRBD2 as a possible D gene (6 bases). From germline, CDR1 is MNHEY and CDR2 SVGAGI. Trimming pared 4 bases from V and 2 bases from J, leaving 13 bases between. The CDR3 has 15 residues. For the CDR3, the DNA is TGTGCCAGCAGTTCGCGGGGCTCACCCACAGATACGCAGTATTTT. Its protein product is CASSSRGSPTDTQYF.

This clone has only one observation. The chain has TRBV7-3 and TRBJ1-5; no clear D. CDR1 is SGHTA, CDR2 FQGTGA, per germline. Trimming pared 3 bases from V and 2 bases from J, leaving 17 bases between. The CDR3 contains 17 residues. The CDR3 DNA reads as TGTGCCAGCAGCTTTTTCGCACCAGATTATGGCAATCAGCCCCAGCATTTT. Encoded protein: CASSFFAPDYGNQPQHF.

In nucleotides, the CDR3 is TGCGCCAGCAGCGTACTAGCGGGAGATTACAATGAGCAGTTCTTC. Translating gives CASSVLAGDYNEQFF. The chain uses TRBV5-1 and TRBJ2-1; 11 bases agree with TRBD2. CDR3 length equals 15 residues. With V trimmed by 4 bases and J by 4 bases, 4 bases remained unmatched. Germline assignment: CDR1 SGHRS and CDR2 YFSETQ.

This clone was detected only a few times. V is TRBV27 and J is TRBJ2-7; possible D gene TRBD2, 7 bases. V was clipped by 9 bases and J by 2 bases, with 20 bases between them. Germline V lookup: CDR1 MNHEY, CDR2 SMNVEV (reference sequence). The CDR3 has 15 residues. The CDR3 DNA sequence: TGTGCCAGTGGGGCGGGGAGGGGGACGGCCTACGAGCAGTACTTC. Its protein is CASGAGRGTAYEQYF.

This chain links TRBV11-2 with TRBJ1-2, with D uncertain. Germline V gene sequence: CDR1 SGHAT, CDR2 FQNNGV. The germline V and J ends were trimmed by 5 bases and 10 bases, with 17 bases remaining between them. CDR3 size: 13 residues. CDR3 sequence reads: CASSRDITGFYTF. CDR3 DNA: TGTGCCAGCAGCCGAGATATCACGGGATTCTACACCTTC.

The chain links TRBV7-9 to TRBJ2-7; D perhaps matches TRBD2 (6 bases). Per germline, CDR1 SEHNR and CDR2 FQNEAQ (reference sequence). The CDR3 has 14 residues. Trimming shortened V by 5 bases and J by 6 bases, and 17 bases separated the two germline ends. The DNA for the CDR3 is TGTGCCAGCAGCCCCGGGACTCTGACCTGCGAGCAGTACTTC. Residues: CASSPGTLTCEQYF.

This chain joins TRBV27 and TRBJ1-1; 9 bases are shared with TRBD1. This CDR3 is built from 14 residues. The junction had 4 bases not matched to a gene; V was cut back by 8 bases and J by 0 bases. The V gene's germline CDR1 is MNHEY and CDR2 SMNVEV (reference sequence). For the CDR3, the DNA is TGTGCCAGCGCCGACAGGGGGATGAACACTGAAGCTTTCTTT. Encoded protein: CASADRGMNTEAFF.

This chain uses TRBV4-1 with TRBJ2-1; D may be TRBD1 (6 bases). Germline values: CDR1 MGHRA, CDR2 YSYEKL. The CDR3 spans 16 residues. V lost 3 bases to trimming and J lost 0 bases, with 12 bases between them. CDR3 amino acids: CASSHPMGASYNEQFF. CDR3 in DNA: TGCGCCAGCAGCCACCCGATGGGGGCCTCCTACAATGAGCAGTTCTTC.

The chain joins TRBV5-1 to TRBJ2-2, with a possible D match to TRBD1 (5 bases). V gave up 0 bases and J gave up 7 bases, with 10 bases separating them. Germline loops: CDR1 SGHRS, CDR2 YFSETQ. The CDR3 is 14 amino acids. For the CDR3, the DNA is TGCGCCAGCAGCTTGGGGCAGGGCGGCGGGGAGCTGTTTTTT. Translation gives CASSLGQGGGELFF.

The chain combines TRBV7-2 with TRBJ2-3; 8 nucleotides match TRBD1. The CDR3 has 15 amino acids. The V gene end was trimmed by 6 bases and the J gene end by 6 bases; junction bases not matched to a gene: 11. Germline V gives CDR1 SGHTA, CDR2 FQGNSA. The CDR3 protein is CASRGDRGTGDTQYF. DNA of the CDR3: TGTGCCAGCAGGGGCGACAGGGGCACGGGGGATACGCAGTATTTT.

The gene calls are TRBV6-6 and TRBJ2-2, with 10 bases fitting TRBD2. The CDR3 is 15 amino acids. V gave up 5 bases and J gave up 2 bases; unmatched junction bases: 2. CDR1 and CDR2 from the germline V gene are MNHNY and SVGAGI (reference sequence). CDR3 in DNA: TGTGCCAGCAGTAGCGGGAGGGCCAACACCGGGGAGCTGTTTTTT. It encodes CASSSGRANTGELFF.

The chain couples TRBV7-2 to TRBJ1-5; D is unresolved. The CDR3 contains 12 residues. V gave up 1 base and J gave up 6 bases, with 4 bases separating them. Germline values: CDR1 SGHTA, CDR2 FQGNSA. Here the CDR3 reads CASSLDSQPQHF. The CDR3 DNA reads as TGTGCCAGCAGCTTAGACTCTCAGCCCCAGCATTTT.

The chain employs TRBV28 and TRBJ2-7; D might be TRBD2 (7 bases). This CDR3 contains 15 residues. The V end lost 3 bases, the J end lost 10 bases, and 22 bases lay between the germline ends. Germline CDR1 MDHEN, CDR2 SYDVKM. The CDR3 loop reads CASSFPAGAGLGQYF. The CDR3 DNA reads TGTGCCAGCAGTTTCCCGGCGGGGGCGGGTCTAGGACAGTACTTC.

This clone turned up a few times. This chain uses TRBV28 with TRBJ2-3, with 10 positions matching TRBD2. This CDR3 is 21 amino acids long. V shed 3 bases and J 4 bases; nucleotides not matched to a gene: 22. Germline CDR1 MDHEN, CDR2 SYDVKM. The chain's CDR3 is CASSFSGSEVWTSGGADTQYF. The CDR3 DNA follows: TGTGCCAGCAGTTTTTCTGGGTCGGAGGTTTGGACTAGCGGTGGGGCAGATACGCAGTATTTT.

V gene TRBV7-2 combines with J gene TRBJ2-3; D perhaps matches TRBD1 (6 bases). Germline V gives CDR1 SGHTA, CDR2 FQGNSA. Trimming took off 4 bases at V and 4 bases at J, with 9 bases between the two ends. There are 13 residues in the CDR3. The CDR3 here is CASSSWTADTQYF. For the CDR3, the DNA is TGTGCCAGCAGCTCTTGGACAGCAGATACGCAGTATTTT.

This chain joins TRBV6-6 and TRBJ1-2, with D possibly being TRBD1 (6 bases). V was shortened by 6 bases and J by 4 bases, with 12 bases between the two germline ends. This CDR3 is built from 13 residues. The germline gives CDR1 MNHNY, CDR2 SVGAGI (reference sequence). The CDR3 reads CASSQGNLYGYTF. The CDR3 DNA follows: TGTGCCAGCAGCCAGGGGAACCTCTATGGCTACACCTTC.

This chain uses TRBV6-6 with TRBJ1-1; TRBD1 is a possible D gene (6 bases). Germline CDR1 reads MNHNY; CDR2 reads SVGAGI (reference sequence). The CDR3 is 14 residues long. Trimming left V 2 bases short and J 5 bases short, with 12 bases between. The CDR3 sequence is CASSYPGGQTEAFF. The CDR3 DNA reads TGTGCCAGCAGTTACCCGGGGGGCCAAACTGAAGCTTTCTTT.

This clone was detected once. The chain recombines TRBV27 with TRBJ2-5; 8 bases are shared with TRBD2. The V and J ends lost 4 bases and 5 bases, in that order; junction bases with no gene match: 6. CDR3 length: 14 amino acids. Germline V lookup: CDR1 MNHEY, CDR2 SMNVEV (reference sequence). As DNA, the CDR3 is TGTGCCAGCAGTTCGAGGGCGGGGGGCGAGACCCAGTACTTC. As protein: CASSSRAGGETQYF.

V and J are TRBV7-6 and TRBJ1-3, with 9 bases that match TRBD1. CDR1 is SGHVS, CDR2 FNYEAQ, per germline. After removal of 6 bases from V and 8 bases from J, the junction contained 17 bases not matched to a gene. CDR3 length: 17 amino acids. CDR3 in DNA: TGTGCCAGCAGTTCACAATCCCAAACAGGGGGCTTGGACACCATATATTTT. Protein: CASSSQSQTGGLDTIYF.